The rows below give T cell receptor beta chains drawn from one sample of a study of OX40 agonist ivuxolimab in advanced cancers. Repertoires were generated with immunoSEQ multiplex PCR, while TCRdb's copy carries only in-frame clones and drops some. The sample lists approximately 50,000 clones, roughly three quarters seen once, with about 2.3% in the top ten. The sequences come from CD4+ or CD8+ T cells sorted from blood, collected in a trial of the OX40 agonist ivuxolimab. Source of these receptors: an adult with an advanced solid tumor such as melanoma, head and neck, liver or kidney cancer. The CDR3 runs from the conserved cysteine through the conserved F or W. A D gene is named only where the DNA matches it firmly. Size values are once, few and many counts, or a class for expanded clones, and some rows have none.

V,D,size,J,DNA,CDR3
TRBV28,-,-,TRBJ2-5,TGTGCCAGCAGTACCTCCCGAGGGGAAGAGACCCAGTACTTC,CASSTSRGEETQYF
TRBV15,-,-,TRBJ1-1,TGTGCCACCAGCAGAGCGGTTTTCAGGAACACTGAAGCTTTCTTT,CATSRAVFRNTEAFF
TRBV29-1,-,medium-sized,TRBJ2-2,TGCAGCGTTGGGGGACTCGCCAACACCGGGGAGCTGTTTTTT,CSVGGLANTGELFF
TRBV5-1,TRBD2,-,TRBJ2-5,TGCGCCAGCAGCTTAGGAATAGCGGGGGAGACCCAGTACTTC,CASSLGIAGETQYF
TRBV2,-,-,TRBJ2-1,TGTGCCAGCAGACCCGACAGAAACTACAATGAGCAGTTCTTC,CASRPDRNYNEQFF
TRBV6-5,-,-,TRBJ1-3,TGTGCCAGCAGTTCGGGATGGGGGGCTCGGAACACCATATATTTT,CASSSGWGARNTIYF
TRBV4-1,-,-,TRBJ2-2,TGCGCCAGCAGCCTTTTAGGGGGTGACGGGGAGCTGTTTTTT,CASSLLGGDGELFF
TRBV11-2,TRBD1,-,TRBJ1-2,TGTGCCAGCAGCTTAGGCATCCATGAGACAGGGTATGGCTACACCTTC,CASSLGIHETGYGYTF
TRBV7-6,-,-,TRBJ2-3,TGTGCCAGCAGCTGGGTAGGAGGCGGCACAGATACGCAGTATTTT,CASSWVGGGTDTQYF
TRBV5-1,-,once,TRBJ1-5,TGCGCCAGCAGCTTGGGGGGCTATAGCAATCAGCCCCAGCATTTT,CASSLGGYSNQPQHF
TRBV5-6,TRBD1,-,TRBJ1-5,TGTGCCAGCAGCCTGGCGAGGGGACAGAGCAATCAGCCCCAGCATTTT,CASSLARGQSNQPQHF
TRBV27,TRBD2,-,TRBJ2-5,TGTGCCAGCAGGGGCCTGACTAGCGGGAGAACTGAGACCCAGTACTTC,CASRGLTSGRTETQYF
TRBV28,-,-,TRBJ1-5,TGTGCCAGCAGTCCCCCGACGGAGGGAGGACAGCCCCAGCATTTT,CASSPPTEGGQPQHF
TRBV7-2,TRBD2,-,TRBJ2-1,TGTGCCAGCAGCACCTCTAGCGGACTGAGCGATGAGCAGTTCTTC,CASSTSSGLSDEQFF
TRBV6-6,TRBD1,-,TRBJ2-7,TGTGCCAGCAGTTCGCCGGGACAGGTGTACTACGAGCAGTACTTC,CASSSPGQVYYEQYF
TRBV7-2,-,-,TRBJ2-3,TGTGCCAGCAGCTTAACCTCCCTCAACACAGATACGCAGTATTTT,CASSLTSLNTDTQYF
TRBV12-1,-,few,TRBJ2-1,TGTGCCAGCAGCTTTGGGCCCCCTTGGGAACAGGGACTAGCGGACAACAATGAGCAGTTCTTC,CASSFGPPWEQGLADNNEQFF
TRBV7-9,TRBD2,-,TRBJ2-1,TGTGCCAGCAGCTTAGGGGCTAGCGGCAATGAGCAGTTCTTC,CASSLGASGNEQFF
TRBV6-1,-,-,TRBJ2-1,TGTGCCAGCAGCCCCGCCAGAGTCCCTAATGAGCAGTTCTTC,CASSPARVPNEQFF
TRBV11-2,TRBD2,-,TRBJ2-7,TGTGCCAGCAGCATAGGAGGACTAGCGGGCGAGCAGTACTTC,CASSIGGLAGEQYF
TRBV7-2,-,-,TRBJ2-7,TGTGCCAGCAGCTTAAGTCTGGGTGCCTACGAGCAGTACTTC,CASSLSLGAYEQYF
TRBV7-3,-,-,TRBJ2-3,TGTGCCAGCAGCCTCGGGACTAGCACAGATACGCAGTATTTT,CASSLGTSTDTQYF
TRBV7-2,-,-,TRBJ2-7,TGTGCCAGCAGCTTAGCGAAGGGCACATTTTACGAGCAGTACTTC,CASSLAKGTFYEQYF
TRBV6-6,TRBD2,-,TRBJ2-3,TGTGCCAGCAGCCTCGGGGGGAGCACAGATACGCAGTATTTT,CASSLGGSTDTQYF
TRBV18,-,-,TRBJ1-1,TGTGCCAGCTCACCAGATCTGGGGTCGGGCACTGAAGCTTTCTTT,CASSPDLGSGTEAFF
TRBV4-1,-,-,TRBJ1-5,TGCGCCAGCAGCCAAGAGAGGGAATCTTTTTGGCCCCAGCATTTT,CASSQERESFWPQHF
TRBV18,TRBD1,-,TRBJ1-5,TGTGCCAGCTCATATCAAAGGGGACAGGGAATGAAGAATCAGCCCCAGCATTTT,CASSYQRGQGMKNQPQHF
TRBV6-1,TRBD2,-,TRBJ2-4,TGTGCCAGCAGTGCAACTTCTACCGGGAGGCAGAAAAACATTCAGTACTTC,CASSATSTGRQKNIQYF
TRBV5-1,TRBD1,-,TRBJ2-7,TGCGCCAGCAGCTCGCGGGACAGGACCGACGAGCAGTACTTC,CASSSRDRTDEQYF
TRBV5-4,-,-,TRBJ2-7,TGTGCCAGCAGCTTGGTTCGACAGACCGGCTCCTACGAGCAGTACTTC,CASSLVRQTGSYEQYF
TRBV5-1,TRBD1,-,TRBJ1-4,TGCGCCAGCAGCTTGGCAGGGGGCACTGAAAAACTGTTTTTT,CASSLAGGTEKLFF
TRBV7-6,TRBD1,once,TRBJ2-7,TGTGCCAGCAGCTTAGCGGGCAGGGGGATCTACGAGCAGTACTTC,CASSLAGRGIYEQYF
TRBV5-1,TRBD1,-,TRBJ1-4,TGCGCCAGCAGCTTACAGGGGGCGGTGAGTGAAAAACTGTTTTTT,CASSLQGAVSEKLFF
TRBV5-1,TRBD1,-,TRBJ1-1,TGCGCCAGCAGCCTCCGGACAGGGGGGGACACTGAAGCTTTCTTT,CASSLRTGGDTEAFF
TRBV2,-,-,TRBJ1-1,TGTGCCAGCAGTGAGATCCGCTCGAACACTGAAGCTTTCTTT,CASSEIRSNTEAFF